This T cell receptor beta chain derives from a study of T-cell memory formation after mild COVID-19 (dated by TCRdb to about 2021). In terms of the full investigation: TCR sequence clusters from the two donors were found to be largely donor specific. In a couple of donors, T-cell clones that expanded and contracted after mild COVID-19 were tracked by sequencing TCRalpha and TCRbeta repertoires over time. The cohort comprised two young, previously healthy adult volunteers, one female and one male.

This clonotype was detected a few times. Its antigen is unknown. No clone much larger than this one lies a single base away; base qualities are absent. PBMCs were isolated by Ficoll-Paque density gradient centrifugation. These reads were obtained on an Illumina NovaSeq 6000. TCRalpha and TCRbeta cDNA libraries were built by 5'RACE with constant-segment primers, adding sample barcodes and unique molecular identifiers. Trizol reagent was used to extract RNA from every sample. The libraries were amplified in two PCR steps, and the second step added a second sample barcode and Illumina TruSeq adapters. Libraries were sequenced on an Illumina NovaSeq with 2 x 150 bp paired-end reads. The paper's data handling went like this. Demultiplexing of reads and collapsing into UMI-guided consensus sequences were performed with migec v1.2.7. Using mixcr v2.1.11, the UMI consensuses were aligned to TRA and TRB V and J templates and assembled into clonotypes. Clonotypes were classified as expanded or contracted when called significant by both edgeR and NoisET, with noise models trained on biological replicates. For edgeR calls, a false discovery rate-adjusted p below 0.01 and a log2 fold-change threshold of 1 were applied. As an exploratory analysis of dynamics, max-normalized trajectories of the 1000 most abundant clonotypes were examined by PCA with hierarchical clustering. The CD4 or CD8 phenotype of responding clones was assigned using the separately sequenced CD4+ and CD8+ repertoires. The raw public data were reprocessed by TCRdb itself: fastp quality trimming at Q25, MiXCR clonotype calling, in-frame beta chains only. Rows are unified per CDR3 protein, each entry keeping the most common DNA and genes. The V and J calls follow TCRdb's processing rather than the paper's. This sample lists roughly 450,000 distinct CDR3 sequences; 15% to 20% were detected once. 9% to 15% of the sample lies in the top ten.

Study-wide conclusions, independent of this receptor: Whether the second-wave clones peaking on day 37 were SARS-CoV-2 specific was not confirmed. Clones contracting from day 15 to 85 had balanced CD4/CD8 phenotypes, while a second wave expanding from day 15 to 37 was biased towards CD4+. Contracting CD4+ clones appeared mostly in the CM and EM memory subsets, whereas CD8+ clones were enriched in EMRA. Some responding clones were found in pre-infection memory, which suggests that pre-existing cross-reactive memory T cells took part in the SARS-CoV-2 response. The study included only a couple of mild cases, and larger cohorts that include severe cases with pre-infection samples were judged to be necessary.

Including the terminal cysteine and phenylalanine, the CDR3 comprises 13 residues. The sequence is cut down to CDR3 DNA, 39 bases in frame from base 1. V loses 5 bases, J loses 3 bases, and the germline ends lie 10 bases apart. The germline V gene encodes CDR1 SGHVS and CDR2 FNYEAQ. The source is an adult woman who had mild COVID-19 (a few samples of this study predate the infection). The sample titles of this study are shuffled in the database, so cell type and time point are left out; the donor was told from shared clones. Material: PBMCs or a T cell subset sorted from them (not recorded which). The rearrangement combines TRBV7-6 with TRBJ1-2, with TRBD1 tentatively as D gene (6 bases match). The nucleotide sequence reads as follows: TGTGCCAGCAGCACCCCAGGGGACTATGGCTACACCTTC. It is translated as CASSTPGDYGYTF.